These 27 T cell receptor beta chains were all obtained from the same sample, sequenced in a study of cytomegalovirus exposure and HLA in healthy donors. The PCR employed 60 Vbeta primers together with 13 Jbeta primers. Using immunoSEQ multiplex PCR, the repertoire was profiled, and TCRdb retains in-frame clones only, with some absent. The sample has more than 150,000 clones, roughly 84% seen once; the top ten hold 1.2%. The sequenced material came from PBMCs. The receptors shown here come from a girl aged 2 to 9 in good health and CMV-seropositive.

This chain links TRBV25-1 with TRBJ2-1; the D is unclear. This CDR3 contains 13 residues. With 2 bases removed from V and 6 bases from J, the gap between germline ends came to 8 bases. In germline, CDR1 is MGHDK, CDR2 SYGVNS. CDR3 sequence (DNA): TGTGCCAGCAGTGAACGCGCGGTCAATGAGCAGTTCTTC. Its protein product is CASSERAVNEQFF.

The V gene is TRBV6-5, the J gene TRBJ1-6; D is unresolved. Germline assignment: CDR1 MNHEY and CDR2 SVGAGI. Trimming took 3 bases from V and 7 from J, leaving 13 bases between them. CDR3 length equals 15 residues. CDR3 in DNA: TGTGCCAGCAGTTATTCCGTGAGAAGAAATTCACCCCTCCACTTT. The encoded protein is CASSYSVRRNSPLHF.

The chain uses TRBV10-3 and TRBJ2-2; D is possibly TRBD1 (5 bases). CDR3 length equals 16 residues. Trimming removed 4 bases from V and 0 bases from J, with 12 bases in between. Germline assignment: CDR1 ENHRY and CDR2 SYGVKD. The CDR3 loop reads CAISAGAGSNTGELFF. CDR3 nucleotides: TGTGCCATCAGTGCTGGGGCAGGGTCGAACACCGGGGAGCTGTTTTTT.

This chain connects TRBV10-3 to TRBJ1-3; D is uncertain. The CDR3 sequence is 14 residues long. The V gene's germline CDR1 is ENHRY and CDR2 SYGVKD. The V end lost 4 bases, the J end lost 3 bases, and 10 bases lay between the germline ends. The CDR3 DNA reads as TGTGCCATCAGTGCAGGAGGAGGTGGAAACACCATATATTTT. Its translation is CAISAGGGGNTIYF.

The chain has TRBV7-3 and TRBJ2-2; 10 nucleotides line up with TRBD1. The CDR3 covers 13 residues. Trimming at V came to 4 bases and at J to 7 bases, leaving 0 bases not matched to a gene. Germline V gene data show CDR1 as SGHTA and CDR2 as FQGTGA. CDR3 nucleotides: TGTGCCAGCAGCTGGACAGGGGGCGGGGAGCTGTTTTTT. It yields the protein CASSWTGGGELFF.

The sample holds a few counts of this clone. The V gene is TRBV10-1, the J gene TRBJ2-7; possibly TRBD2 for D (6 bases). The CDR3 runs to 15 residues. From germline, CDR1 is WNHNN and CDR2 SYGVQD (reference sequence). The V and J ends lost 0 bases and 3 bases respectively, with 12 bases between them. This CDR3 reads CASSESMEGRYEQYF. The CDR3 nucleotides are TGCGCCAGCAGTGAGTCGATGGAGGGACGCTACGAGCAGTACTTC.

The chain recombines TRBV19 with TRBJ2-5; TRBD2 is a possible D gene (5 bases). The CDR3 totals 14 residues. Germline CDR1 reads LNHDA; CDR2 reads SQIVND (reference sequence). With 6 bases removed from V and 0 bases from J, the gap between germline ends came to 11 bases. The chain's CDR3 is CASRATRHQETQYF. The CDR3 DNA sequence: TGTGCCAGTAGAGCAACTAGGCACCAAGAGACCCAGTACTTC.

This clone was picked up one time. The J gene is TRBJ1-5, the V gene TRBV7-2; D might be TRBD1 (5 bases). The CDR3 sequence is 16 residues long. Trimming took off 2 bases at V and 0 bases at J, with 11 bases between the two ends. Germline loops: CDR1 SGHTA, CDR2 FQGNSA. DNA of the CDR3: TGTGCCAGCAGCTTAATGGGGGGGTATAGCAATCAGCCCCAGCATTTT. It translates to CASSLMGGYSNQPQHF.

This chain connects TRBV28 to TRBJ1-5; D perhaps matches TRBD1 (5 bases). The germline V and J ends were trimmed by 2 bases and 0 bases, with 8 bases remaining between them. Germline CDR1 reads MDHEN; CDR2 reads SYDVKM. This CDR3 has 15 residues. The CDR3 region has the DNA TGTGCCAGCAGTTTAGGGGCGGCTAGCAATCAGCCCCAGCATTTT. Translated: CASSLGAASNQPQHF.

This chain links TRBV11-3 with TRBJ2-7, with TRBD2 matching over 9 bases. CDR3 size: 16 residues. Germline V gene lookup returns CDR1 SGHNT and CDR2 YENEEA. Trimming took 1 base from V and 3 from J; bases not matched to a gene: 7. The CDR3 region is CASSLGASGDIYEQYF. CDR3 bases: TGTGCCAGCAGCTTAGGGGCTAGCGGGGACATCTACGAGCAGTACTTC. The whole variable domain, filled in from reference TRBV11-3 and TRBJ2-7, reads EAGVVQSPRYKIIEKKQPVAFWCNPISGHNTLYWYLQNLGQGPELLIRYENEEAVDDSQLPKDRFSAERLKGVDSTLKIQPAELGDSAVYLCASSLGASGDIYEQYFGPGTRLTVT.

This clone was seen just once. V usage is TRBV6-5 and J usage is TRBJ2-1; 12 positions match TRBD2. J was trimmed by 9 bases and V by 2 bases; bases with no gene match: 8. The CDR3 is 16 amino acids. The germline V gene has CDR1 MNHEY and CDR2 SVGAGI. This chain's CDR3 is CASSYHLAGGPSEQFF. As DNA, the CDR3 is TGTGCCAGCAGTTACCACCTAGCGGGGGGGCCGAGTGAGCAGTTCTTC.

The rearrangement links TRBV5-1 to TRBJ1-5; TRBD1 matches at 9 bases. Trimming removed 4 bases from V and 6 bases from J; junction bases left unmatched: 17. The CDR3 covers 18 residues. The germline gives CDR1 SGHRS, CDR2 YFSETQ. The CDR3 sequence is CASSPGTGLNPDVQPQHF. In nucleotides, the CDR3 is TGCGCCAGCAGCCCTGGGACAGGGTTAAACCCCGACGTTCAGCCCCAGCATTTT.

J is TRBJ1-6 and V is TRBV30; D perhaps matches TRBD1 (6 bases). The germline gives CDR1 GTSNPN, CDR2 SVGIG (reference sequence). V dropped 3 bases and J dropped 13 bases, with 31 bases sitting between them. The CDR3 sequence is 18 residues long. The chain's CDR3 is CAWSVKTGGVLGGDPLHF. The DNA for the CDR3 is TGTGCCTGGAGCGTAAAGACAGGCGGCGTCTTGGGCGGAGATCCCCTCCACTTT.

The chain couples TRBV4-1 to TRBJ1-2; 10 bases match TRBD1. Germline V gives CDR1 MGHRA, CDR2 YSYEKL. The CDR3 is 17 residues long. Unmatched junction bases numbered 14, after V lost 2 bases and J lost 8 bases. CDR3 nucleotide sequence: TGCGCCAGCAGCCAATTGACAGGGGGCCAAAATAAGGGGGGCTACACCTTC. This encodes CASSQLTGGQNKGGYTF.

The chain carries TRBV13 and TRBJ1-1, with D uncertain. The CDR3 is 14 residues long. The germline V gene has CDR1 PRHDT and CDR2 FYEKMQ (reference sequence). V dropped 8 bases and J dropped 3 bases, with 16 bases sitting between them. DNA for the CDR3: TGTGCCAGCGGCCTGACCCGGCGGGACACTGAAGCTTTCTTT. This sequence encodes CASGLTRRDTEAFF.

This clone was observed once. This chain connects TRBV2 to TRBJ2-5; TRBD1 agrees at 9 bases. Germline V gives CDR1 SNHLY, CDR2 FYNNEI. This CDR3 comprises 14 residues. The trim removed 6 bases at V and 3 bases at J, leaving 5 bases unmatched. The CDR3: CASSPGQGKETQYF. As DNA, the CDR3 is TGTGCCAGCAGCCCGGGACAGGGAAAAGAGACCCAGTACTTC.

This clone showed up just once. The chain combines TRBV28 with TRBJ1-1; perhaps TRBD1 as D (5 bases). In germline, CDR1 is MDHEN, CDR2 SYDVKM. CDR3 length: 15 residues. The ends were cut back, 2 bases at V and 6 bases at J, with 16 bases in the middle. The CDR3 DNA follows: TGTGCCAGCAGTTTAGCAACCAAGTCAGGGCCTGAAGCTTTCTTT. Translating gives CASSLATKSGPEAFF. Variable domain in full (rest from reference TRBV28 and TRBJ1-1): DVKVTQSSRYLVKRTGEKVFLECVQDMDHENMFWYRQDPGLGLRLIYFSYDVKMKEKGDIPEGYSVSREKKERFSLILESASTNQTSMYLCASSLATKSGPEAFFGQGTRLTVV.

The chain is built from TRBV6-6 and TRBJ2-7; 8 nucleotides align to TRBD2. CDR1 is MNHNY and CDR2 is SVGAGI in the germline V gene (reference sequence). V shed 2 bases, J shed 4 bases, and the junction held 10 bases outside the gene matches. The length of the CDR3 is 16 residues. The CDR3, as DNA: TGTGCCAGCAGTTACGGTCGGGGGGGTCCTCAGTACGAGCAGTACTTC. This codes for CASSYGRGGPQYEQYF.

The chain combines TRBV14 with TRBJ1-1; D is uncertain. V lost 0 bases and J 1 base, leaving 6 bases between the germline ends. The CDR3 totals 14 residues. CDR1 and CDR2 from the germline V gene are SGHDN and FVKESK. CDR3 protein: CASSQDSGNTEAFF. The CDR3 DNA follows: TGTGCCAGCAGCCAAGATTCGGGGAACACTGAAGCTTTCTTT.

The chain links TRBV28 to TRBJ1-1; D call uncertain. The CDR3 spans 17 residues. Germline-derived CDR1 and CDR2 are MDHEN and SYDVKM. V was pared by 3 bases and J by 1 base, with 18 bases between. The CDR3 DNA is TGTGCCAGCAGTTTCCGCGTGTTTCGGTTAGCGAACACTGAAGCTTTCTTT. As protein: CASSFRVFRLANTEAFF.

The chain recombines TRBV10-3 with TRBJ2-2; 13 nucleotides align to TRBD2. Per the germline V gene, CDR1 is ENHRY and CDR2 is SYGVKD. The CDR3 runs to 15 residues. The ends lost 10 bases at V and 3 bases at J; junction bases unmatched: 5. CDR3: CASLGLAGDTGELFF. In DNA, the CDR3 is TGTGCCAGCCTCGGACTAGCGGGAGACACCGGGGAGCTGTTTTTT.

CDR3 loop: CASSQDHGVFTDTQYF. The CDR3 DNA is TGCGCCAGCAGCCAAGATCACGGGGTATTTACAGATACGCAGTATTTT. J is TRBJ2-3 and V is TRBV4-1; weak D call: TRBD2 (5 bases). The CDR3 spans 16 residues. V lost 0 bases and J lost 3, with 13 bases in between. Germline lookup yields CDR1 MGHRA and CDR2 YSYEKL.

CDR3 sequence reads: CASSPGAGGPLTQYF. CDR3 nucleotide sequence: TGTGCCAGCAGTCCCGGGGCGGGAGGGCCACTCACGCAGTATTTT. The chain combines TRBV6-5 with TRBJ2-3; 9 bases are a match to TRBD2. Per the germline V gene, CDR1 is MNHEY and CDR2 is SVGAGI. Trimming took 5 bases from V and 9 from J; bases not matched to a gene: 12. The CDR3 totals 15 residues.

The sample holds a few counts of this clone. The chain has TRBV6-5 and TRBJ2-5, with D maybe TRBD2 (5 bases). The CDR3 is 12 amino acids. V was trimmed by 6 bases and J by 5 bases, leaving 10 bases between them. Germline assignment: CDR1 MNHEY and CDR2 SVGAGI. CDR3 nucleotide sequence: TGTGCCAGCAGGAAGGACTCTGAGACCCAGTACTTC. Protein sequence: CASRKDSETQYF.

The genes are TRBV5-8 and TRBJ1-1; D remains ambiguous. The length of the CDR3 is 13 residues. Germline V gives CDR1 SGHTS, CDR2 YDEGEE. V lost 0 bases and J 3 bases, leaving 6 bases between the germline ends. As DNA, the CDR3 is TGTGCCAGCAGCTTGGACTTAGACACTGAAGCTTTCTTT. It specifies CASSLDLDTEAFF.

This clone turned up a few times. This CDR3 is CASSEGANQPQHF. The CDR3 bases are TGTGCCAGCAGTGAGGGGGCGAATCAGCCCCAGCATTTT. The rearrangement joins TRBV6-4 to TRBJ1-5; D might be TRBD1 (6 bases). Between the trimmed V and J ends, which lost 3 bases and 4 bases, there was a span of 7 bases. The CDR3 spans 13 residues. Per germline, CDR1 MRHNA and CDR2 SNTAGT.

This sequence joins TRBV6-1 and TRBJ2-3; TRBD2 might be the D (6 bases). This CDR3 region has 13 residues. Germline V lookup: CDR1 MNHNS, CDR2 SASEGT. Trimming removed 2 bases at V and 13 bases at J, with 16 bases between. In DNA form, the CDR3 reads TGTGCCAGCAGTGAATCTTCGGTCCCTAGCGAGTATTTT. Its protein is CASSESSVPSEYF.